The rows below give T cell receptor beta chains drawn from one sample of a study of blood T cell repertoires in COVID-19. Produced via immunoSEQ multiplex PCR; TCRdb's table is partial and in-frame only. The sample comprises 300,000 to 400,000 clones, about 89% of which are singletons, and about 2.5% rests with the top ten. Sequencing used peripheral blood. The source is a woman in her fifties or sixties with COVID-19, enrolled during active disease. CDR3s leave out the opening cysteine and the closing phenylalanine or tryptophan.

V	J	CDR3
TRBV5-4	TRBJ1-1	ASSYFKQGPGAEAF
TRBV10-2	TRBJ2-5	ASSEDLRRETQY
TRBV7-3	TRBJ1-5	ASSPGQNQPQH
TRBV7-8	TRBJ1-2	ASSRLGQNYGYT
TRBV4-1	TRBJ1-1	ASSHPRQGWDKRDTEAF
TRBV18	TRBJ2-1	ASSPIRNEQF
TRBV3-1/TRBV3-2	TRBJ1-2	ASSLRGGTHPGYT
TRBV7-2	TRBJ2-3	ASSLVPSGVADTQY
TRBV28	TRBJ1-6	ASSPWGRYSPLH
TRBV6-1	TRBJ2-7	ASSEAPDRGEQY
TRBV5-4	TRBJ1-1	ASSFPRDREGSREAF
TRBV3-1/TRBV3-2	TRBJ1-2	ASGRARGYT
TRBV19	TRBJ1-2	ATSQGNRYGYT
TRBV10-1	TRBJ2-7	ASSELGADEQY
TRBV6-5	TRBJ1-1	ASRRTVNTEAF
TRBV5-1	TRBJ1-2	ASSLDQFSNYGYT
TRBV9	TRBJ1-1	ASPPWEAEDTEAF
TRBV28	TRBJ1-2	ASSLSYGYT
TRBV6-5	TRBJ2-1	ASSTGQGGNEQF
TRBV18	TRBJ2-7	ASSPAGPGGGYEQY
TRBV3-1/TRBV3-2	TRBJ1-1	ASSPLTPITEAF
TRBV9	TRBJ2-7	ASSPRQGSYEQY
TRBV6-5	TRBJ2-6	ASRNRGSGANVLT
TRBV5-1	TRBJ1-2	ASSTTGTELLEGYT
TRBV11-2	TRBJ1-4	ASSFTGGGEKLF
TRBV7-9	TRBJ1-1	ASSLASMNTEAF
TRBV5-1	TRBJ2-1	ASSSTSDGVGSYNEQF
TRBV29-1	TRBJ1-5	SVVTDRDMEPQH
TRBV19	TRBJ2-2	ASRGGPGQYTGELF
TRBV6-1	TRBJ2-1	ASREAGQGSHEQF
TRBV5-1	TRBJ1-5	ASSLGTGGWPQH
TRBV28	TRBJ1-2	ASTAGLAMGYT
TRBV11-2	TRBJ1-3	ASSPRDASGNTIY
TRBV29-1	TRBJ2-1	SASGPTGTHYNEQF
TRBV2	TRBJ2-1	ASSVGRGSYNEQF
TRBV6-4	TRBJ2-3	ASSQGSGGDTQY
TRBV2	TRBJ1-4	ASRMSGTGNEKLF
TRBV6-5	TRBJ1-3	ASSYSHPGNTIY
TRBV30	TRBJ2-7	AWSVPSTGTYEQY
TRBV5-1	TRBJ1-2	ASSPTGDKGYGYT
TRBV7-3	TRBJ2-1	ASSLIDRRRNEQF
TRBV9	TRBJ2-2	ASSVPQEARGGTGELF
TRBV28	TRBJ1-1	ASSSRVGGGNTEAF
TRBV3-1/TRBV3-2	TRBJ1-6	ASSQVTGAASPLH
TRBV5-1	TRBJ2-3	ASSLAVSGGPGADTQY
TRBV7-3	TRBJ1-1	ASSLELNTEAF
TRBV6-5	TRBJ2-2	ASSNTENTGELF
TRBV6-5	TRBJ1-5	ASSRQLGGNQPQH
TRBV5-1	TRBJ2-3	ASSLEKGTSTDTQY
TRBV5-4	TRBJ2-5	ASSLGPRGGRGVETQY
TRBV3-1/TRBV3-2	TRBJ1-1	ASSQLGAEAF
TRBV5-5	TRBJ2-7	ASSSIPGTGVGEQY
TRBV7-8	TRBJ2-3	ASSLRAGGSTDTQY
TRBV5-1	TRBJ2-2	ASSLRGAGTGELF
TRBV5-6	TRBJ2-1	ASSRGDRGRENEQF